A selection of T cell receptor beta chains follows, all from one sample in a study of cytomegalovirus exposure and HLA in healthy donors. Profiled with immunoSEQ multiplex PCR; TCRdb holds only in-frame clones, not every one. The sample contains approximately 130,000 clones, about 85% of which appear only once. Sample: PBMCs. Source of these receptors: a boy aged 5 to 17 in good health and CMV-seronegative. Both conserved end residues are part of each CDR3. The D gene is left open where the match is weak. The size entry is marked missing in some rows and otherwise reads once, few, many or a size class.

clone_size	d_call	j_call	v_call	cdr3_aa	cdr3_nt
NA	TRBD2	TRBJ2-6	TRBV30	CAWGGLAGVSGANVLTF	TGTGCCTGGGGGGGACTAGCGGGAGTATCTGGGGCCAACGTCCTGACTTTC
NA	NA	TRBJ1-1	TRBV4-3	CASSQGMFGVWTEAFF	TGCGCCAGCAGCCAAGGCATGTTCGGAGTGTGGACTGAAGCTTTCTTT
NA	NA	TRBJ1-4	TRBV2	CASSGLFAGTNEKLFF	TGTGCCAGCAGTGGGCTTTTCGCAGGCACTAATGAAAAACTGTTTTTT
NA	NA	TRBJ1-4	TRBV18	CASSPQGNEKLFF	TGTGCCAGCTCACCCCAGGGGAATGAAAAACTGTTTTTT
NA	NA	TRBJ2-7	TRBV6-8	CASKGGDISSYEQYF	TGTGCCAGCAAAGGGGGGGACATAAGCTCCTACGAGCAGTACTTC
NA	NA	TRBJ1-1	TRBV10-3	CAITGTLNTEAFF	TGTGCCATCACGGGGACACTGAACACTGAAGCTTTCTTT
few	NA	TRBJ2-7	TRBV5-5	CASSFNRRPENYEQYF	TGTGCCAGCAGCTTTAACAGGCGCCCGGAGAACTACGAGCAGTACTTC
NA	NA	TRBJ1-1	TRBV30	CAWTHRNTEAFF	TGTGCCTGGACTCACAGGAACACTGAAGCTTTCTTT
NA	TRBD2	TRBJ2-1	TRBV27	CASRVWGGWRNEQFF	TGTGCCAGCAGGGTGTGGGGGGGGTGGCGCAATGAGCAGTTCTTC
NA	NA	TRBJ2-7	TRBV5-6	CASSPTYEQYF	TGTGCCAGCAGCCCCACCTACGAGCAGTACTTC
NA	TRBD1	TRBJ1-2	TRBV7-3	CASSGGQGVSGYTF	TGTGCCAGCAGCGGTGGACAGGGCGTAAGTGGCTACACCTTC
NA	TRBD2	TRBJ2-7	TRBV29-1	CSVTSRTSGGVNVYEQYF	TGCAGCGTCACCTCAAGGACTAGCGGGGGCGTAAATGTCTACGAGCAGTACTTC
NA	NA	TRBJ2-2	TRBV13	CASSLVFGDKNTGELFF	TGTGCCAGCAGCTTAGTATTCGGGGACAAGAACACCGGGGAGCTGTTTTTT
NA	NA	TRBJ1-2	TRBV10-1	CASSGLPRYGYTF	TGCGCCAGCAGTGGGCTACCCAGGTATGGCTACACCTTC
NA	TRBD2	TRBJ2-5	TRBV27	CASSDRPGLIQETQYF	TGTGCCAGCAGTGACCGTCCGGGACTAATACAAGAGACCCAGTACTTC
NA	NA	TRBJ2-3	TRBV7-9	CASSAVGERDTQYF	TGTGCCAGCAGCGCGGTCGGAGAGAGAGATACGCAGTATTTT
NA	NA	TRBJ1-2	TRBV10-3	CAISKPTDVGYTF	TGTGCCATCAGTAAGCCCACTGATGTAGGCTACACCTTC
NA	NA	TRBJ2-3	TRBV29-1	CSVFPDTQYF	TGCAGCGTTTTTCCGGATACGCAGTATTTT
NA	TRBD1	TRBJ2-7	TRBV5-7	CASSPKDRASSYEQYF	TGTGCCAGCAGCCCAAAGGACAGGGCCAGCTCCTACGAGCAGTACTTC
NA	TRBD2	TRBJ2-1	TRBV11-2	CASSLDLAGGPNNEQFF	TGTGCCAGCAGCTTAGATTTGGCGGGGGGGCCAAACAATGAGCAGTTCTTC
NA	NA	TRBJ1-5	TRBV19	CASSLRQQPQHF	TGTGCCAGTAGTCTCAGACAGCAGCCCCAGCATTTT
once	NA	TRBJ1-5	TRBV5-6	CASSFRGSNQPQHF	TGTGCCAGCAGCTTCCGGGGAAGCAATCAGCCCCAGCATTTT
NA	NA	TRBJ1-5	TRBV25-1	CASSPPGQNQPQHF	TGTGCCAGCAGTCCCCCCGGACAGAATCAGCCCCAGCATTTT
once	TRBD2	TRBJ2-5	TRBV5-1	CASSWTSGSLETQYF	TGCGCCAGCAGCTGGACTAGCGGGAGTCTTGAGACCCAGTACTTC
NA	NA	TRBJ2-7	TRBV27	CASSFLSSSYEQYF	TGTGCCAGCAGTTTCCTCTCTAGCTCCTACGAGCAGTACTTC
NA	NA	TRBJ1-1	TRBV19	CASSRNGQTNTEAFF	TGTGCCAGTAGTAGAAACGGACAGACGAACACTGAAGCTTTCTTT
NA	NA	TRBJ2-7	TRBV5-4	CASSSGGGTVSYEQYF	TGTGCCAGCAGCTCCGGGGGGGGGACAGTGTCCTACGAGCAGTACTTC
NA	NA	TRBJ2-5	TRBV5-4	CASSLVLEETQYF	TGTGCCAGCAGCTTGGTTCTTGAAGAGACCCAGTACTTC
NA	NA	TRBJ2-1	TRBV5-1	CASSLEGGSYNEQFF	TGCGCCAGCAGCTTGGAGGGAGGATCCTACAATGAGCAGTTCTTC
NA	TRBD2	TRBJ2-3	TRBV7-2	CASSQLAGVGDTQYF	TGTGCCAGCAGTCAACTAGCGGGCGTCGGAGATACGCAGTATTTT
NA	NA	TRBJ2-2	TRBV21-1	CASSTTSGNHTGELFF	TGTGCCAGCAGCACGACTAGCGGGAACCACACCGGGGAGCTGTTTTTT
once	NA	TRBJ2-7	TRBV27	CASHRGTASSYEQYF	TGTGCCAGCCACCGGGGGACGGCCAGCTCCTACGAGCAGTACTTC
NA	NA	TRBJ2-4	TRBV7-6	CASSLASDFGGGIQYF	TGTGCCAGCAGCTTAGCGTCGGACTTCGGGGGTGGCATTCAGTACTTC
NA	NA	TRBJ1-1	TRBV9	CASSTTRNTEAFF	TGTGCCAGCAGCACCACCAGGAACACTGAAGCTTTCTTT
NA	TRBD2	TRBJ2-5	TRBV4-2	CASSQSRGGLGETQYF	TGTGCCAGCAGCCAATCTCGGGGGGGCCTAGGAGAGACCCAGTACTTC
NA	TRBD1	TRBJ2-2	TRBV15	CATSRKGQGSTGELFF	TGTGCCACCAGCAGAAAGGGACAGGGTTCAACCGGGGAGCTGTTTTTT
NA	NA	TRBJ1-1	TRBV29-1	CSVGQGGTEAFF	TGCAGCGTTGGTCAGGGAGGCACTGAAGCTTTCTTT
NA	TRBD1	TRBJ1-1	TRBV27	CASSLLQGANTEAFF	TGTGCCAGCAGTTTACTTCAGGGGGCGAACACTGAAGCTTTCTTT